This T cell receptor beta chain comes out of a study of blood T cell repertoires in COVID-19. Study-wide background: Samples taken during acute and convalescent COVID-19 were collected in the United States, Italy and Spain.

The CDR3 extends over 15 amino acids. The germline CDR1 and CDR2 sequences are SGHTA and FQGNSA. V dropped 5 bases and J dropped 2; count of bases not matched to a gene: 5. Authors' processing steps: Nucleated cell counts were estimated from reference gene primer amplification. The table came from immunoSEQ multiplex PCR; TCRdb's copy has only in-frame clones and leaves some out. V, J and clone size reflect that table, while D and trimming were determined from the DNA. The sample shows 250,000 or so clones, around 84% of them seen only once. This clone appeared many times. Participants reported their clinical history, and cohort assignment relied on those reports. Two consecutive negative NP/OP PCR tests, clearance, or resolved symptoms defined Cohort 3 recovery.

The sample consisted of PBMCs or T cells enriched from blood (not recorded which). This chain connects TRBV7-2 to TRBJ2-7, with 11 positions matching TRBD2. The clonotype comes from a woman aged 45 to 65 who had recovered from COVID-19. This chain's CDR3 is CASSPGTSGPYEQYF. CDR3 in DNA: TGTGCCAGCAGCCCTGGGACTAGCGGTCCCTACGAGCAGTACTTC.